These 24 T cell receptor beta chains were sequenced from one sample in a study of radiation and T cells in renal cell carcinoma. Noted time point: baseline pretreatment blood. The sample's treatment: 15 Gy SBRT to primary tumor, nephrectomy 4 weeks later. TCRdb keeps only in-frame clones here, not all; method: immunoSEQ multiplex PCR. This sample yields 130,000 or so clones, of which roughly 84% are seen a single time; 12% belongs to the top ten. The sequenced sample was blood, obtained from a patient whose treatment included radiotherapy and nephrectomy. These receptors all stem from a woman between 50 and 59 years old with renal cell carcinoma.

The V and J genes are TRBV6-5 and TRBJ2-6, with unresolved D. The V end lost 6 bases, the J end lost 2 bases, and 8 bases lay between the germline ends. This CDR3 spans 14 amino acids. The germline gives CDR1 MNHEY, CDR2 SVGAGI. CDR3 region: CASRVVTGANVLTF. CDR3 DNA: TGTGCCAGCAGGGTCGTGACTGGGGCCAACGTCCTGACTTTC.

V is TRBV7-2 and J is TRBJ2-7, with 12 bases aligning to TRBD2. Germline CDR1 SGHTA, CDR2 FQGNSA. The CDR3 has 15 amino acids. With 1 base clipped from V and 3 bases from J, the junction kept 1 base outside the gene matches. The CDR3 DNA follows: TGTGCCAGCAGCTTAGGGGGACTAGCGGGCTACGAGCAGTACTTC. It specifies CASSLGGLAGYEQYF.

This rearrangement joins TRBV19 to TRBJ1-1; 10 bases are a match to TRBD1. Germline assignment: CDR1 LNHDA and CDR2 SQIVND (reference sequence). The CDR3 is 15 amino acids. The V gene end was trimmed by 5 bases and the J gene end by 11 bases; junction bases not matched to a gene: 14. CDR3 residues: CASSPDRGPAARAFF. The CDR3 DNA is TGTGCCAGTAGTCCCGACAGGGGGCCCGCCGCGCGGGCTTTCTTT.

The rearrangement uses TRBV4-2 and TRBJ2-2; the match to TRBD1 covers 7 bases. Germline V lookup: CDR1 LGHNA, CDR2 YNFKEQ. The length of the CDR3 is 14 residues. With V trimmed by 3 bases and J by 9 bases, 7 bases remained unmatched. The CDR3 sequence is CASSQTGSQWELFF. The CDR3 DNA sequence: TGTGCCAGCAGCCAGACAGGGAGTCAATGGGAGCTGTTTTTT.

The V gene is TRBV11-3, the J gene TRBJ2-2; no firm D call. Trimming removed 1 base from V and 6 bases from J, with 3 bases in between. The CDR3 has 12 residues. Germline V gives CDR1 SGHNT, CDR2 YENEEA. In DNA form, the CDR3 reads TGTGCCAGCAGCTTAGGCCCCGGGGAGCTGTTTTTT. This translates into CASSLGPGELFF.

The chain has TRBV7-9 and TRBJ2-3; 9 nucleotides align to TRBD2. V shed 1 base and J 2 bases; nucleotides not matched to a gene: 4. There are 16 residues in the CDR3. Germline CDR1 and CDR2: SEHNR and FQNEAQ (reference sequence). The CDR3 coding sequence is TGTGCCAGCAGCTTAGGAGCGGGGGGTTTCACAGATACGCAGTATTTT. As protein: CASSLGAGGFTDTQYF.

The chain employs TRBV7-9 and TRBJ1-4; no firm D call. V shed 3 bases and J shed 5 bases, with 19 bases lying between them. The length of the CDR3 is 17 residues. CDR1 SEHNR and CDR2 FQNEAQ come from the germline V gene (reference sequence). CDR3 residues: CASSFSASGRRNEKLFF. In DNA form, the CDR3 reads TGTGCCAGCAGCTTTTCGGCTTCGGGCAGGAGAAATGAAAAACTGTTTTTT. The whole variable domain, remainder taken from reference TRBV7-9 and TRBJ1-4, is DTGVSQNPRHKITKRGQNVTFRCDPISEHNRLYWYRQTLGQGPEFLTYFQNEAQLEKSRLLSDRFSAERPKGSFSTLEIQRTEQGDSAMYLCASSFSASGRRNEKLFFGSGTQLSVL.

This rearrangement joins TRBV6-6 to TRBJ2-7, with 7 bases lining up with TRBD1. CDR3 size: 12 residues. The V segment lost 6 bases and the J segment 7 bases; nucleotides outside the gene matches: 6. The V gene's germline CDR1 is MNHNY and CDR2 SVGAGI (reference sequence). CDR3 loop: CASSGQAWEQYF. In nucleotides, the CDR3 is TGTGCCAGCAGCGGACAGGCTTGGGAGCAGTACTTC.

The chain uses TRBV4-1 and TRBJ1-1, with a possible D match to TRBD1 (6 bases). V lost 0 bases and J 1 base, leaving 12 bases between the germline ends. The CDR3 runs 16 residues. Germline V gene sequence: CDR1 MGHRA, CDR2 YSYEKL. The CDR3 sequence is CASSQDPGGRNTEAFF. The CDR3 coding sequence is TGCGCCAGCAGCCAAGATCCCGGGGGCCGGAACACTGAAGCTTTCTTT.

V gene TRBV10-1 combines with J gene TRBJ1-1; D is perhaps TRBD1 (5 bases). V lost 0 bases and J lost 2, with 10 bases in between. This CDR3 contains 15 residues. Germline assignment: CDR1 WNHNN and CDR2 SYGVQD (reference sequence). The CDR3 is CASSESTGDNTEAFF. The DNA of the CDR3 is TGCGCCAGCAGTGAGTCAACAGGAGATAACACTGAAGCTTTCTTT.

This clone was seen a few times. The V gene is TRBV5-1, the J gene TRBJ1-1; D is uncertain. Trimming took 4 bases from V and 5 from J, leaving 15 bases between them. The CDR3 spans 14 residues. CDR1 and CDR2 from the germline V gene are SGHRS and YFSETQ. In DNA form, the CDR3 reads TGCGCCAGCAGCCGTTTACGGGGAGGGACTGAAGCTTTCTTT. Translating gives CASSRLRGGTEAFF.

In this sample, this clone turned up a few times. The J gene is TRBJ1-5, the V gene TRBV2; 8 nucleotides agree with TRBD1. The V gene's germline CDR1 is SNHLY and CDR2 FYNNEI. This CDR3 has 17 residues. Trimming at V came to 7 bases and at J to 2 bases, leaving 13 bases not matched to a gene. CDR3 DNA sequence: TGTGCCAGCAATCAGGACAGGGAGGGAGTTGGCAATCAGCCCCAGCATTTT. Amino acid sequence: CASNQDREGVGNQPQHF.

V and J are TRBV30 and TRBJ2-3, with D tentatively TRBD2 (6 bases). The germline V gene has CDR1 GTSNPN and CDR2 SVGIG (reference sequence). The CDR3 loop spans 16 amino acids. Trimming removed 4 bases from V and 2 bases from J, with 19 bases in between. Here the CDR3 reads CAWTPRDWGHTDTQYF. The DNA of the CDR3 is TGTGCCTGGACTCCGAGGGACTGGGGCCACACAGATACGCAGTATTTT. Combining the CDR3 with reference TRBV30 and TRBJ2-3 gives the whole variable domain SQTIHQWPATLVQPVGSPLSLECTVEGTSNPNLYWYRQAAGRGLQLLFYSVGIGQISSEVPQNLSASRPQDRQFILSSKKLLLSDSGFYLCAWTPRDWGHTDTQYFGPGTRLTVL.

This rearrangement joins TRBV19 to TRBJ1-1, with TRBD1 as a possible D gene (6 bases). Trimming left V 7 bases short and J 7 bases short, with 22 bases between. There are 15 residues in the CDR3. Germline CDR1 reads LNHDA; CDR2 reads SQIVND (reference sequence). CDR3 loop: CASKSGAATLYEAFF. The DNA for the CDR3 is TGTGCCAGTAAGTCAGGGGCGGCTACCCTTTATGAAGCTTTCTTT.

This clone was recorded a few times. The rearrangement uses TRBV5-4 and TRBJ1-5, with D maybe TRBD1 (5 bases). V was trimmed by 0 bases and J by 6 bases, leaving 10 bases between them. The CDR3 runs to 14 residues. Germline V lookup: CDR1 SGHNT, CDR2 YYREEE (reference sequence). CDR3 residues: CASSLEGAGQPQHF. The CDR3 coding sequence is TGTGCCAGCAGCTTGGAAGGGGCAGGTCAGCCCCAGCATTTT.

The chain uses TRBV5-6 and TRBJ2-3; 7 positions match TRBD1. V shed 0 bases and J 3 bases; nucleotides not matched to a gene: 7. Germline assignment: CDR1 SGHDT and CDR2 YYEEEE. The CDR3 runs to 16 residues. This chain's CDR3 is CASSLGQGYYTDTQYF. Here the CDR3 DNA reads TGTGCCAGCAGCTTGGGACAGGGATATTATACAGATACGCAGTATTTT.

The CDR3 DNA follows: TGTGCCAGCAGTTACTCGAGACTGGGACGGGAGACCCAGTACTTC. Amino acids: CASSYSRLGRETQYF. The rearrangement links TRBV6-5 to TRBJ2-5, with D possibly being TRBD1 or TRBD2 (5 bases each). With 0 bases removed from V and 5 bases from J, the gap between germline ends came to 13 bases. From germline, CDR1 is MNHEY and CDR2 SVGAGI. The CDR3 contains 15 residues.

CDR3 loop: CASSLGQRGEQFF. The DNA of the CDR3 is TGCGCCAGCAGCTTGGGGCAGAGGGGTGAGCAGTTCTTC. The gene calls are TRBV5-1 and TRBJ2-1; either TRBD1 or TRBD2 may fit D (5 bases each). The V and J ends lost 0 bases and 9 bases respectively, with 10 bases between them. The CDR3 has 13 residues. Per the germline V gene, CDR1 is SGHRS and CDR2 is YFSETQ.

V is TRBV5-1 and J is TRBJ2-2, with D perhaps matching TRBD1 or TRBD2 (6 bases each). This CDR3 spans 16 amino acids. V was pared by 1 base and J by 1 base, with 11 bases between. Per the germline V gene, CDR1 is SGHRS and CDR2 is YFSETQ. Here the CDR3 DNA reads TGCGCCAGCAGCTTGATCGGGGGCCTGAACACCGGGGAGCTGTTTTTT. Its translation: CASSLIGGLNTGELFF. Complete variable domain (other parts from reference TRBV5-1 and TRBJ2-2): KAGVTQTPRYLIKTRGQQVTLSCSPISGHRSVSWYQQTPGQGLQFLFEYFSETQRNKGNFPGRFSGRQFSNSRSEMNVSTLELGDSALYLCASSLIGGLNTGELFFGEGSRLTVL.

In nucleotides, the CDR3 is TGTGCCAGTAGTATAGACAGGAACACTGAAGCTTTCTTT. Translated, it gives CASSIDRNTEAFF. V and J are TRBV19 and TRBJ1-1; D is unclear. Germline lookup yields CDR1 LNHDA and CDR2 SQIVND (reference sequence). V gave up 0 bases and J gave up 1 base, with 3 bases separating them. The CDR3 is 13 residues long.

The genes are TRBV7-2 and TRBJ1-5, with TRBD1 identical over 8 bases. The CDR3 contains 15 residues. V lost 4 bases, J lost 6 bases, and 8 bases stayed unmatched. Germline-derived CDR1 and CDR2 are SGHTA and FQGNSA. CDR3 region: CASSSSGGRFQPQHF. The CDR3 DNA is TGTGCCAGCAGCTCCTCAGGGGGCCGTTTTCAGCCCCAGCATTTT.

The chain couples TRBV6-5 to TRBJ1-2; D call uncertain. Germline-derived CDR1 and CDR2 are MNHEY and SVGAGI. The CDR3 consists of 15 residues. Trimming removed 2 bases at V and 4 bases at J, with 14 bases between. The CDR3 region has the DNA TGTGCCAGCAGTTACAAGGCAACAGACCTCTATGGCTACACCTTC. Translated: CASSYKATDLYGYTF.

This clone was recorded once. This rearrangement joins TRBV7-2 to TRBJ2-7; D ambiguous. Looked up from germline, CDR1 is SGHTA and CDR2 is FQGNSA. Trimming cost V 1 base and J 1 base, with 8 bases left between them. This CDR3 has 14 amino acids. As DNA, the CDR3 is TGTGCCAGCAGCTTAGATACCGGGTCCTACGAGCAGTACTTC. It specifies CASSLDTGSYEQYF.

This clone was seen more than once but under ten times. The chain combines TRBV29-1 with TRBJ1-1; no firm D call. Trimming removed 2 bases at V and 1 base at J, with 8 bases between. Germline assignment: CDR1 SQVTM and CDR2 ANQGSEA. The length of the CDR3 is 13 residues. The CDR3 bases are TGCAGCGTTGAAACGCAGCCGAACACTGAAGCTTTCTTT. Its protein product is CSVETQPNTEAFF.